The clone carrying this T cell receptor (beta chain) has a handful of counts. Its antigen remains unidentified. This sample is drawn from a study of blood T cells in healthy people across ages. The study's findings and limits: PBMCs were not sorted, which prevented a conclusive comparison of naive versus antigen-experienced cells. Changes in expanded clonotypes were possibly confounded, as the CMV status of donors was unknown.

From germline, CDR1 is SQVTM and CDR2 ANQGSEA. The V end lost 7 bases, the J end lost 8 bases, and 24 bases lay between the germline ends. CDR3 length equals 15 residues. Using a J-beta primer mix together with a sample-barcoded 5' primer, a second PCR was run for roughly 6 to 11 cycles. TCRdb itself ran the 5' RACE reads through MiXCR, one entry per CDR3 protein. The sample yields almost 800,000 distinct CDR3 sequences, 55% to 70% seen once. V gene TRBV29-1 combines with J gene TRBJ2-4, with D maybe TRBD1 (6 bases). The source of this sequence is a man aged 25-45 years in good health. Sequencing was carried out using blood. CDR3 bases: TGCAGCGCCAAGGGGACACCCATCGGGGCCGACATTCAGTACTTC. It specifies CSAKGTPIGADIQYF.